Each of the 14 T cell receptor beta chains below was sequenced from the same sample in a study of regulatory and conventional T cells in RAG deficiency. Genomic DNA came from blood conventional CD4+ T cells gated CD25-low CD127-high. Measured with immunoSEQ multiplex PCR; TCRdb has only the in-frame clones, and not every one. Of some 8,800 clones detected, approximately 96% appear once; the ten largest clones hold over 1.1%. Specimen: CD4+ effector T cells sorted from blood. These receptors all come from a human donor with RAG deficiency presenting as severe combined immunodeficiency.

This sequence joins TRBV5-4 and TRBJ1-1; TRBD1 matches at 10 bases. Germline assignment: CDR1 SGHNT and CDR2 YYREEE (reference sequence). J gave up 4 bases and V 3 bases, and 3 bases lay outside the gene matches. There are 14 residues in the CDR3. CDR3: CASSSRTGGTEAFF. The CDR3 DNA reads as TGTGCCAGCAGCTCCCGGACAGGGGGCACTGAAGCTTTCTTT.

The CDR3 region is CASSPPLDRGQEQYF. CDR3 in DNA: TGTGCCAGCTCACCACCTTTGGACAGGGGGCAAGAGCAGTACTTC. This rearrangement joins TRBV18 to TRBJ2-7; TRBD1 matches 11 bases. The V gene's germline CDR1 is KGHSH and CDR2 LQKENI. The V and J ends lost 0 bases and 7 bases, in that order; junction bases with no gene match: 5. The CDR3 sequence is 15 residues long.

The chain recombines TRBV6-5 with TRBJ2-3, with 7 bases fitting TRBD2. This CDR3 is 16 amino acids long. Germline V gene sequence: CDR1 MNHEY, CDR2 SVGAGI. Unmatched junction bases numbered 5, after V lost 2 bases and J lost 0 bases. The CDR3 region has the DNA TGTGCCAGCAGTTACGGCGGACTAGTGAGCACAGATACGCAGTATTTT. Translation gives CASSYGGLVSTDTQYF.

The gene calls are TRBV18 and TRBJ2-7, with D perhaps matching TRBD2 (5 bases). The germline V and J ends were trimmed by 0 bases and 4 bases, with 7 bases remaining between them. Germline V lookup: CDR1 KGHSH, CDR2 LQKENI. The CDR3 loop spans 13 amino acids. CDR3 residues: CASSPPRGYEQYF. The CDR3 nucleotides are TGTGCCAGCTCACCACCTCGAGGGTACGAGCAGTACTTC. Looking up the rest from reference TRBV18 and TRBJ2-7 gives the full variable domain: NAGVMQNPRHLVRRRGQEARLRCSPMKGHSHVYWYRQLPEEGLKFMVYLQKENIIDESGMPKERFSAEFPKEGPSILRIQQVVRGDSAAYFCASSPPRGYEQYFGPGTRLTVT.

This chain uses TRBV6-6 with TRBJ2-3; 7 nucleotides agree with TRBD2. Germline V gene lookup returns CDR1 MNHNY and CDR2 SVGAGI (reference sequence). CDR3 size: 13 residues. V was clipped by 5 bases and J by 10 bases; unmatched bases: 9. The CDR3 region is CASSSGEGLPQYF. The CDR3 nucleotides are TGTGCCAGCAGTAGCGGGGAAGGACTCCCGCAGTATTTT.

The chain couples TRBV6-1 to TRBJ1-2; no clear D gene. Trimming left V 0 bases short and J 0 bases short, with 2 bases between. The germline CDR1 and CDR2 sequences are MNHNS and SASEGT. The CDR3 has 13 residues. The CDR3, as DNA: TGTGCCAGCAGTGAAGCAACTAACTATGGCTACACCTTC. Its protein product is CASSEATNYGYTF.

The chain recombines TRBV9 with TRBJ2-3, with 8 bases that match TRBD2. Germline loops: CDR1 SGDLS, CDR2 YYNGEE. This CDR3 spans 14 amino acids. V was clipped by 6 bases and J by 2 bases; unmatched bases: 5. The CDR3 sequence: CASTPSGHTDTQYF. CDR3 bases: TGTGCCAGCACACCTAGCGGGCACACAGATACGCAGTATTTT.

This chain uses TRBV5-5 with TRBJ2-3; 8 bases match TRBD1. Trimming removed 0 bases from V and 2 bases from J; junction bases left unmatched: 8. The CDR3 runs to 17 residues. Per germline, CDR1 SGHKS and CDR2 YYEKEE (reference sequence). CDR3 sequence: CASSLGADRGVTDTQYF. CDR3 DNA sequence: TGTGCCAGCAGCTTGGGGGCTGACAGGGGTGTCACAGATACGCAGTATTTT.

The rearrangement links TRBV7-2 to TRBJ2-5; 8 bases fit TRBD1. The V segment lost 0 bases and the J segment 5 bases; nucleotides outside the gene matches: 2. The germline V gene has CDR1 SGHTA and CDR2 FQGNSA. The CDR3 runs to 14 residues. The CDR3 reads CASSLARDRETQYF. The CDR3 DNA follows: TGTGCCAGCAGCTTAGCCCGGGACAGGGAGACCCAGTACTTC.

V usage is TRBV7-8 and J usage is TRBJ1-2, with no clear D. Trimming removed 3 bases at V and 8 bases at J, with 10 bases between. This CDR3 is 12 amino acids long. The V gene's germline CDR1 is SGHVS and CDR2 FQNEAQ. CDR3: CASSFPGRGYTF. CDR3 nucleotide sequence: TGTGCCAGCAGCTTTCCAGGCCGGGGCTACACCTTC.

The chain has TRBV7-2 and TRBJ2-3, with a possible D match to TRBD1 (8 bases). The CDR3 length is 13 residues. From germline, CDR1 is SGHTA and CDR2 FQGNSA. V was clipped by 6 bases and J by 5 bases, with 12 bases between them. In nucleotides, the CDR3 is TGTGCCAGCAGACAGGGGGGGGTAGATACGCAGTATTTT. It encodes CASRQGGVDTQYF.

The chain employs TRBV5-6 and TRBJ2-4; no clear D gene. Trimming pared 0 bases from V and 2 bases from J, leaving 6 bases between. CDR1 SGHDT and CDR2 YYEEEE come from the germline V gene. The CDR3 sequence is 14 residues long. This chain's CDR3 is CASSLVGSKNIQYF. The CDR3 bases are TGTGCCAGCAGCTTGGTGGGGTCCAAAAACATTCAGTACTTC.

This clone was seen only once. V usage is TRBV4-3 and J usage is TRBJ2-3; the D is unclear. The V gene lost 4 bases and the J gene lost 6 bases, with 11 bases spanning the gap. Germline CDR1 reads LGHNA; CDR2 reads YSLEER. This CDR3 region has 13 residues. In DNA, the CDR3 is TGCGCCAGCAGCCCGGGCTTGCGGGATACGCAGTATTTT. Residues: CASSPGLRDTQYF.

This chain uses TRBV9 with TRBJ2-2; no definite D call. V dropped 5 bases and J dropped 1 base, with 6 bases sitting between them. The CDR3 sequence is 13 residues long. Germline values: CDR1 SGDLS, CDR2 YYNGEE. CDR3 in DNA: TGTGCCAGCAGTAGAGGGAACACCGGGGAGCTGTTTTTT. This codes for CASSRGNTGELFF.